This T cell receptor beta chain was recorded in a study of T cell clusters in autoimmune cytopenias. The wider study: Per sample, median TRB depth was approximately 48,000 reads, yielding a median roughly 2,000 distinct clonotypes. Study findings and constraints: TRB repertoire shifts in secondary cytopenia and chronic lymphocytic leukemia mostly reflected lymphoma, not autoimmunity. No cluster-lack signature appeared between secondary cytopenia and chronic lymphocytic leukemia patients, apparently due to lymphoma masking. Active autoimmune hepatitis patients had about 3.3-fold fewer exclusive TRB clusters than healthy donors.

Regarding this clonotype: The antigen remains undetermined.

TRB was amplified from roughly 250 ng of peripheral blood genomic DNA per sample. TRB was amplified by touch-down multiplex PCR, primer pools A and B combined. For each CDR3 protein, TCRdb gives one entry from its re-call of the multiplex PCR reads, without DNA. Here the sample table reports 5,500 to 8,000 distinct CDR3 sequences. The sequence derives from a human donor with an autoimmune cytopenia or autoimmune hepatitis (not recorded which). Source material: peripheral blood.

CDR3 residues: CASSSGRGSYEQYF. The gene calls are TRBV19 and TRBJ2-7; the D gene TCRdb calls, TRBD2, cannot be checked with no DNA. CDR3 size: 14 residues. Germline lookup yields CDR1 LNHDA and CDR2 SQIVND (reference sequence).